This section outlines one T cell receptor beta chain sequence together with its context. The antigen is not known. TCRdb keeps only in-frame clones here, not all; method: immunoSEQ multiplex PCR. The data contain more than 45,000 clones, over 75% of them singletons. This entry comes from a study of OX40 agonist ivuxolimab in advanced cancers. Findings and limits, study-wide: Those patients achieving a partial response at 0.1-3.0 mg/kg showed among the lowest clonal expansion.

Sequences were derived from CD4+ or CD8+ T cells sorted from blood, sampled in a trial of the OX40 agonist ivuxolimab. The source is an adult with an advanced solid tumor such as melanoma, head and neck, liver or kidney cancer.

In nucleotides, the CDR3 is TGTGCCAGCGTACAGGGGGCGAGCACTGAAGCTTTCTTT. This encodes CASVQGASTEAFF. The V gene is TRBV28, the J gene TRBJ1-1; 9 bases are shared with TRBD1. The CDR3 runs to 13 residues. The germline V gene has CDR1 MDHEN and CDR2 SYDVKM. After removal of 8 bases from V and 4 bases from J, the junction contained 5 bases not matched to a gene. Full variable domain (rest looked up from reference TRBV28 and TRBJ1-1): DVKVTQSSRYLVKRTGEKVFLECVQDMDHENMFWYRQDPGLGLRLIYFSYDVKMKEKGDIPEGYSVSREKKERFSLILESASTNQTSMYLCASVQGASTEAFFGQGTRLTVV.